This T cell receptor beta chain was identified during a study of T cell responses to AZD1222 COVID-19 vaccine (dated by TCRdb to the early 2020s). A note on the overall study: A total of more than 230 trial participants underwent TCR sequencing, of whom about 210 had received two doses of AZD1222 and around 26 had received two doses of the MenACWY control vaccine. Trial participants were enrolled by age into subgroups of 18-55, 56-69 and 70-plus years, and 148, 28 and 57 TCR-sequenced participants, respectively, were included in these subgroups.

Note on this clone: Its antigen remains undetermined. Base qualities are missing; no much larger clone stands one base away.

Reading the label with the study, this specimen's time point is: baseline before first vaccination. Per the publication, the treatment or condition label means: meningococcal conjugate vaccine given as trial control. Vaccinee samples were obtained from the UK trials COV001 and COV002, which included a single-blind randomized controlled phase 2/3 trial of AZD1222 (ChAdOx1 nCoV-19) in healthy adults. Trial participant PBMC samples were collected at day 0 and day 28 after the second dose for TCRbeta chain sequencing. The CDR3 regions of human TCRbeta chains were analyzed by immunosequencing. The authors processed their data as follows. TCRs in the repertoires were compared against a reference library of SARS-CoV-2-specific TCRs that had been generated with the MIRA antigen-specificity platform. Breadth meant the fraction of unique TCRs that were SARS-CoV-2-associated, whereas depth meant the fraction of total T cells that were SARS-CoV-2-associated. Each spike-specific TCR was assigned to its reactive spike region and to a CD4 or CD8 class using the MIRA data. Log10-transformed breadth and depth values were compared by one-way ANOVA with Sidak's multiple comparisons tests. The table was pulled from immuneACCESS by TCRdb, which kept in-frame rearrangements only. Such tables lose some clones; where checked, under half of the loss comes from unresolved V genes, and the rest has no known cause. That table is the source of V, J and clone size, and D and trimming were worked out from the DNA. The sample table lists roughly 85,000 clones, 88% of them with a count of one. More than 4.5% of the sample is held by the ten biggest clonotypes.

V drops 0 bases and J drops 3 bases, leaving 18 bases in between. From its cysteine to its phenylalanine, the CDR3 spans 17 amino acids. Only the CDR3 portion is preserved as DNA: 51 bases, with reading frame beginning at the first base. The germline V gene (reference sequence) gives CDR1 as SGHKS and CDR2 as YYEKEE. The paper as a whole reports these results and caveats: Reportedly, almost half of the unique spike-specific TCRs recognized epitopes lying outside the regions that are mutated in the B.1.351 and B.1.1.7 variants. Conclusions about previously exposed vaccinees are limited because only a handful of AZD1222 recipients were SARS-CoV-2 seropositive at baseline. CD4 TCRs associated with the vaccine covered the entire spike protein, and the dominant responses were in regions 160-218 and 743-854. Because no samples from the day 14 peak response were available, repertoires could be characterized only after the peak T cell response. A significant rise in spike-specific TCR breadth and depth was observed after two AZD1222 doses relative to day 0 and relative to MenACWY recipients. Most participants were white British and females outnumbered males, and the authors suggested that clonal diversity may have been underestimated. The 56-69-year group was small, and its depth increase did not reach significance, likely because of low power.

This sequence uses TRBV5-5 and TRBJ2-5; TRBD2 might be the D gene, on 6 matching bases. This TCR came from an adult in good health. The specimen comprised peripheral blood, sampled on day 0 of MenACWY control vaccination. The sequenced DNA is TGTGCCAGCAGCTTGGGCCGACTTCCGGGAGCTAAAGAGACCCAGTACTTC. This gives the protein CASSLGRLPGAKETQYF.